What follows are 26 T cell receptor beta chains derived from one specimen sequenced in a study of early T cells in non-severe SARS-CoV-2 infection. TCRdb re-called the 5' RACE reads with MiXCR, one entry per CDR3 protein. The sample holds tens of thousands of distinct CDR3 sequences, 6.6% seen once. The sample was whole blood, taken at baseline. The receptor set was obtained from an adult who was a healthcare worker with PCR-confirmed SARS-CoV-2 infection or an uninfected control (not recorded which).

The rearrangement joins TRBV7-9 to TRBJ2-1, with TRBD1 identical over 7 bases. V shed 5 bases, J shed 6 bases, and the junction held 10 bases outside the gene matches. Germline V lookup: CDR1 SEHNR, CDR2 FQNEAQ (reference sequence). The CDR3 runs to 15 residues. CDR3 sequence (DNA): TGTGCCAGCAGCCCTGGTCGGACAGGCCGCAATGAGCAGTTCTTC. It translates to CASSPGRTGRNEQFF.

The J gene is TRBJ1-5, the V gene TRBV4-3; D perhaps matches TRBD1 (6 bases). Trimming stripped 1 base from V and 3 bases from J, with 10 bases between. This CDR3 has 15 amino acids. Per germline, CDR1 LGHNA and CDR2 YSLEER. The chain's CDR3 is CASSQVRDTNQPQHF. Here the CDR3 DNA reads TGCGCCAGCAGCCAAGTCCGGGACACCAATCAGCCCCAGCATTTT.

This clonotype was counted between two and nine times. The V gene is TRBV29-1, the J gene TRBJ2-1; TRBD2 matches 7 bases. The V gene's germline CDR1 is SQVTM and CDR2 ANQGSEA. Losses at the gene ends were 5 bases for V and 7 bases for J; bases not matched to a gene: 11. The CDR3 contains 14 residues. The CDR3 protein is CSVKRSLGGNEQFF. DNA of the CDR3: TGCAGCGTTAAGCGGTCCCTGGGGGGGAATGAGCAGTTCTTC.

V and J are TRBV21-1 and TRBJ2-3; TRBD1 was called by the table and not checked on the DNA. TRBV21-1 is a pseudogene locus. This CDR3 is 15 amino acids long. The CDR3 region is CASSIGRLVGDTQYF. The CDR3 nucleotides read TGTGCCAGCAGCATCGGGCGCCTAGTGGGAGATACGCAGTATTTT.

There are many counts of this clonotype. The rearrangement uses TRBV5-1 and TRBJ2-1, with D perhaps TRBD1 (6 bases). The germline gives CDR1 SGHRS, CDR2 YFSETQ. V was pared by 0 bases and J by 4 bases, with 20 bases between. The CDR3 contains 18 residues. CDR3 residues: CASSLGAWARGKYNEQFF. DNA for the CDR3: TGCGCCAGCAGCTTGGGGGCATGGGCCAGGGGAAAATACAATGAGCAGTTCTTC.

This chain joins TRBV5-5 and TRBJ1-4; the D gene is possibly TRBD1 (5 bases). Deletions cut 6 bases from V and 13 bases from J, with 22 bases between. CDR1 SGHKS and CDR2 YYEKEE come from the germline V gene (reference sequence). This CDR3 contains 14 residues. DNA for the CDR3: TGTGCCAGCAAACCGGACCAGGGAAGTCCGAGACTGTTTTTT. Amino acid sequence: CASKPDQGSPRLFF.

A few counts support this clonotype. CDR3 nucleotide sequence: TGTGCCAGCAGCTTAGGTCCGGGACTAGCGGGGGGGCCGACAGATACGCAGTATTTT. Residues: CASSLGPGLAGGPTDTQYF. This sequence joins TRBV7-2 and TRBJ2-3; 16 bases align to TRBD2. This CDR3 region has 19 residues. Trimming at V came to 1 base and at J to 3 bases, leaving 7 bases not matched to a gene. Germline CDR1 and CDR2: SGHTA and FQGNSA.

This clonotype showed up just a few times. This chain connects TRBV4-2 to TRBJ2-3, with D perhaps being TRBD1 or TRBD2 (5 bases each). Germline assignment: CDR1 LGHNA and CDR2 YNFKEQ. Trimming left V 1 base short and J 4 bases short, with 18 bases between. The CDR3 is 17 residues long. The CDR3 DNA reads TGTGCCAGCAGCCAAGGCTGGGACGAGGGTAAAGCAGATACGCAGTATTTT. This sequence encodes CASSQGWDEGKADTQYF.

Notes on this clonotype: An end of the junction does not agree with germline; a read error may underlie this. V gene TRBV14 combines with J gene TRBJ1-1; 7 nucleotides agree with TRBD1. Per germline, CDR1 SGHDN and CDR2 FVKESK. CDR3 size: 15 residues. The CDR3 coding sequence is TGTGTCAGCAGCTGGGACAGCTTCATGAACACTGAAGCTTTCTTT. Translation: CVSSWDSFMNTEAFF.

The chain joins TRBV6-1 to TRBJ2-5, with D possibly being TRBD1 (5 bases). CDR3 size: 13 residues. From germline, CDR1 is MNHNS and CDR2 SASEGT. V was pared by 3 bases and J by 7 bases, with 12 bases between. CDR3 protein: CASSEETDGTQYF. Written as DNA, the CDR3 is TGTGCCAGCAGTGAGGAGACAGACGGGACCCAGTACTTC.

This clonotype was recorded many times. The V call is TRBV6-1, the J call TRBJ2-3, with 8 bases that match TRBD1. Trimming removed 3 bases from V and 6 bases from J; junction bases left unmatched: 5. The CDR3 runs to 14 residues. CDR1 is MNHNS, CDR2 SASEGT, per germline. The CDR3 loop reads CASSEGQVLDTQYF. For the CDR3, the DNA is TGTGCCAGCAGTGAGGGACAGGTGCTGGATACGCAGTATTTT.

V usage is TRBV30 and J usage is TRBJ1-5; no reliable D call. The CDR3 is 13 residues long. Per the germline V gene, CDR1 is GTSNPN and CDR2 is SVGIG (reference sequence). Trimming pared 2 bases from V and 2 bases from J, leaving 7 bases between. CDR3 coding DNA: TGTGCCTGGAGTCTTAAGGGCAATCAGCCCCAGCATTTT. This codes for CAWSLKGNQPQHF.

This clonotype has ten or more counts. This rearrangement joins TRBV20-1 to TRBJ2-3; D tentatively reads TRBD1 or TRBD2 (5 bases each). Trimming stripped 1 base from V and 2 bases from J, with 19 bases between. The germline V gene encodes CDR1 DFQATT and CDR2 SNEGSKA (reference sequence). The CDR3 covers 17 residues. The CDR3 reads CSARVPQGVTVTDTQYF. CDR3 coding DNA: TGCAGTGCTAGAGTTCCCCAGGGAGTGACCGTCACAGATACGCAGTATTTT.

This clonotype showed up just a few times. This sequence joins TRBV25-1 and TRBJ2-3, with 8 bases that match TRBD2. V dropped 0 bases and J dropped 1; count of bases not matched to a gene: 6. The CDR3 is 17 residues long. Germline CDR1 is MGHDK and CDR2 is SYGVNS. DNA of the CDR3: TGTGCCAGCAGTGAATATTGGGCGGGGGGCGGCACAGATACGCAGTATTTT. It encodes CASSEYWAGGGTDTQYF.

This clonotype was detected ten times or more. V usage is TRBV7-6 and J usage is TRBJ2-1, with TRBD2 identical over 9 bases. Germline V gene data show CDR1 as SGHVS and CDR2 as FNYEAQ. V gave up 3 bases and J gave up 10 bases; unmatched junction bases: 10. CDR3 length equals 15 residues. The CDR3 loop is CASSLMRGGLGEQFF. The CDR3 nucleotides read TGTGCCAGCAGCTTGATGCGGGGGGGCCTCGGAGAGCAGTTCTTC.

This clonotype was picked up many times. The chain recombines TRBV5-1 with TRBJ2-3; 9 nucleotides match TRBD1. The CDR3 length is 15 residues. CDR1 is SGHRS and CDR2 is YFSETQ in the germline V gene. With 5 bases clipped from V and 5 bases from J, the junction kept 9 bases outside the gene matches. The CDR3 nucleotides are TGCGCCAGCAGTTACAACAGGGGGCTGCAAGATACGCAGTATTTT. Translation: CASSYNRGLQDTQYF.

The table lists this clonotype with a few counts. The CDR3 DNA is TGTGCCAGCAGCTTTACTAGCGGGGCGTACCAAGAGACCCAGTACTTC. Translating gives CASSFTSGAYQETQYF. V gene TRBV11-2 combines with J gene TRBJ2-5; TRBD2 matches at 10 bases. V shed 3 bases, J shed 0 bases, and the junction held 4 bases outside the gene matches. This CDR3 has 16 residues. The germline V gene encodes CDR1 SGHAT and CDR2 FQNNGV.

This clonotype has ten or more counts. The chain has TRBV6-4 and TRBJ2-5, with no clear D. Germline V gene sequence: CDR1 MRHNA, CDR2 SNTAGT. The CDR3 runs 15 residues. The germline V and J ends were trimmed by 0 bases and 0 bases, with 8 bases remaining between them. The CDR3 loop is CASSDSLPYQETQYF. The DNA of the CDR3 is TGTGCCAGCAGTGACTCGCTGCCTTACCAAGAGACCCAGTACTTC.

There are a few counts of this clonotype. CDR3 sequence reads: CASMGNQGAWKFF. The CDR3 nucleotides are TGCGCCAGCATGGGAAACCAGGGAGCGTGGAAGTTCTTC. The chain links TRBV10-2 to TRBJ2-1; D possibly uses TRBD1 or TRBD2 (5 bases each). Germline CDR1 reads WSHSY; CDR2 reads SAAADI. V was clipped by 7 bases and J by 14 bases, with 21 bases between them. The CDR3 loop spans 13 amino acids.

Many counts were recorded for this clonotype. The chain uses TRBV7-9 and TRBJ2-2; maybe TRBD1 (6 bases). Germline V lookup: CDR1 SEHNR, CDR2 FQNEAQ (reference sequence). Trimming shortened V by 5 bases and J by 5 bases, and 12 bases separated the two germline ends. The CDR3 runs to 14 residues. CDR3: CASSKNQGTGELFF. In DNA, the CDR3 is TGTGCCAGCAGCAAAAACCAGGGGACCGGGGAGCTGTTTTTT.

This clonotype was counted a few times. The CDR3 DNA reads as TGTGCCAGCAGCTACAGCCCGGGACGGTACACTGAAGCTTTCTTT. The encoded protein is CASSYSPGRYTEAFF. The V and J genes are TRBV7-9 and TRBJ1-1, with TRBD1 as a possible D gene (5 bases). Germline loops: CDR1 SEHNR, CDR2 FQNEAQ (reference sequence). This CDR3 contains 15 residues. Trimming shortened V by 4 bases and J by 3 bases, and 15 bases separated the two germline ends.

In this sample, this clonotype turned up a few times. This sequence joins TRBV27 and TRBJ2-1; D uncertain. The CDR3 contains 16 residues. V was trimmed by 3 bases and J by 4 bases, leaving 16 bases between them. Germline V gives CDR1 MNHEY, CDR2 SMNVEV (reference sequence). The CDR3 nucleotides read TGTGCCAGCAGTTTCTCCGGTGCGACCATTTACAATGAGCAGTTCTTC. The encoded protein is CASSFSGATIYNEQFF.

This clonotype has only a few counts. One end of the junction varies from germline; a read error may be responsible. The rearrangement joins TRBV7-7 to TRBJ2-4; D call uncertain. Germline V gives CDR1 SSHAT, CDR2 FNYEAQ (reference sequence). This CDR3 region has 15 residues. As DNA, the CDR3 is TGTGCTAGCAGCTTGAAGTGGAAGGGCCTGGGCATTCAGTACTTC. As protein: CASSLKWKGLGIQYF.

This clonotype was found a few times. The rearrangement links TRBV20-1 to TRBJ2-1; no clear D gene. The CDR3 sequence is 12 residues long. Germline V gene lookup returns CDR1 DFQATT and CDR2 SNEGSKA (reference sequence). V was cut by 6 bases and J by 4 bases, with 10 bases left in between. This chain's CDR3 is CSALHIYNEQFF. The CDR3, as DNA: TGCAGTGCCCTCCACATATACAATGAGCAGTTCTTC.

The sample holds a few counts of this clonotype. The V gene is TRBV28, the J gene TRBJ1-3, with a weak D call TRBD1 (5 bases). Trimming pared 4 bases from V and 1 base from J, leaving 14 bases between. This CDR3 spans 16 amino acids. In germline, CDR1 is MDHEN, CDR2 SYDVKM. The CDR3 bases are TGTGCCAGCAGTTCGGGTAGACGGGGGTCTGGAAACACCATATATTTT. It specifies CASSSGRRGSGNTIYF.

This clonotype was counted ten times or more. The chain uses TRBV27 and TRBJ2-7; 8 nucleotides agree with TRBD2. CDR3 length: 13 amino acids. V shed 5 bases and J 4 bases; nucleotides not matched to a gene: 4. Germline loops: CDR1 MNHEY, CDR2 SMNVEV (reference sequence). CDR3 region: CASSPGGGYEQYF. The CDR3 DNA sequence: TGTGCCAGCAGTCCCGGGGGGGGGTACGAGCAGTACTTC.